The 6 T cell receptor beta chains given below trace back to one sample, sequenced in a study of monozygotic twins with inflammatory bowel disease. TCRdb reanalyzed the 5' RACE reads and collapses them to one entry per CDR3 protein, without DNA. The specimen's table records approximately 400,000 distinct CDR3 sequences. Sequencing used blood. Source of these receptors: a human donor with ulcerative colitis or Crohn's disease, or a healthy co-twin of an affected twin (not recorded which).

This rearrangement joins TRBV6-5 to TRBJ1-1; TCRdb picks TRBD1, but there is no DNA to check that call. Germline CDR1 is MNHEY and CDR2 is SVGAGI. The CDR3 spans 16 residues. The CDR3 here is CASSYSVQGARTEAFF.

The chain recombines TRBV4-3 with TRBJ2-5; TCRdb's D gene call, TRBD1, goes unchecked for lack of DNA. Germline-derived CDR1 and CDR2 are LGHNA and YSLEER. CDR3 size: 14 residues. This CDR3 is CASSYHRGEETQYF.

Here the CDR3 reads CASSVRTSGGSGLGTDTQYF. The chain links TRBV11-2 to TRBJ2-3; the TCRdb D gene call, TRBD2, has no DNA to confirm it. CDR3 length: 20 residues. Per the germline V gene, CDR1 is SGHAT and CDR2 is FQNNGV.

The chain employs TRBV4-1 and TRBJ2-3; TCRdb designates TRBD2, a call that cannot be tested without DNA. The CDR3 consists of 19 residues. Germline lookup yields CDR1 MGHRA and CDR2 YSYEKL. CDR3 sequence reads: CASSRNLVKDYEKTDTQYF.

The rearrangement uses TRBV12-3 or TRBV12-4 and TRBJ2-4; the D call of TRBD1 rests on TCRdb alone, since no DNA is present to check it. The CDR3 runs 13 residues. CDR3 sequence reads: CASSLFRENIQYF.

V gene TRBV5-1 combines with J gene TRBJ1-2; TCRdb lists TRBD1, though no DNA is available to test this call. This CDR3 is 12 amino acids long. CDR1 SGHRS and CDR2 YFSETQ come from the germline V gene. The CDR3 here is CASSTNRDGYTF.